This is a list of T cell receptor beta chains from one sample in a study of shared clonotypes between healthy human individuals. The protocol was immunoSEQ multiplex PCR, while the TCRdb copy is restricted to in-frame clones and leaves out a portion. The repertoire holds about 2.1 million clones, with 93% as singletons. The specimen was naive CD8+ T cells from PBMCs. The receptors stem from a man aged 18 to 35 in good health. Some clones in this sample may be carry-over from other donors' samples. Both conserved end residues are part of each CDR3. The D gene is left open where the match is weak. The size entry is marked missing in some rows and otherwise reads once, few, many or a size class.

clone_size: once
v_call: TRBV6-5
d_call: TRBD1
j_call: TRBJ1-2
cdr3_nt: TGTGCCAGCAGCCCGGACAGGGCCAACTCTGGCTACACCTTC
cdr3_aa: CASSPDRANSGYTF

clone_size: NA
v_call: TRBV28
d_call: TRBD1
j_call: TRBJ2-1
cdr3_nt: TGTGCCAGCACCCCCGCGGACAGGGGGGCCAATGAGCAGTTCTTC
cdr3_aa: CASTPADRGANEQFF

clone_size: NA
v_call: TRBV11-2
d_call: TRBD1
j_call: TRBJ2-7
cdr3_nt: TGTGCCAGCAGCTGGCCGCCTGACAGGGGGCGATTCTACGAGCAGTACTTC
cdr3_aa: CASSWPPDRGRFYEQYF

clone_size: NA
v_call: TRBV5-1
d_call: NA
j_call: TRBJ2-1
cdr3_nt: TGCGCCAGCAGAATAGCGAAGGTCGGTGAGCAGTTCTTC
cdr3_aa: CASRIAKVGEQFF

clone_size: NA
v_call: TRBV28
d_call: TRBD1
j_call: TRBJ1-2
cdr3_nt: TGTGCCACCCTCACGAGAGGGGGCCTTAACTATGGCTACACCTTC
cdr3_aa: CATLTRGGLNYGYTF

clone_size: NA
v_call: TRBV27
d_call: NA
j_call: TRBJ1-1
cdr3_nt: TGTGCCAGCAGTTTATCGTGGAAGAACACTGAAGCTTTCTTT
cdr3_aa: CASSLSWKNTEAFF

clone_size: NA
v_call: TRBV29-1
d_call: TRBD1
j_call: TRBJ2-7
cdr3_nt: TGCAGCGTTGAGGACAGGCTAAGCTACGAGCAGTACTTC
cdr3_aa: CSVEDRLSYEQYF

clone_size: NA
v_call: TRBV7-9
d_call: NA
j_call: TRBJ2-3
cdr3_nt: TGTGCCAGCGGGGGTCCGGTCCAGCTGCCAGATACGCAGTATTTT
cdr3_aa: CASGGPVQLPDTQYF

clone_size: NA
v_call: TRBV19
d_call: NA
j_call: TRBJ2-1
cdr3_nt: TGTGCCAGTAGTATCCGCGGGAAGGGTGAGCAGTTCTTC
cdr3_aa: CASSIRGKGEQFF

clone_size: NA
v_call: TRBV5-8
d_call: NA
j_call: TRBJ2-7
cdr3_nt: TGTGCCAGCAGCTTGTTTAGCGTACCCTCCTACGAGCAGTACTTC
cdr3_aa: CASSLFSVPSYEQYF

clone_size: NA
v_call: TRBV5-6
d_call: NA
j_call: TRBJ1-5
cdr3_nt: TGTGCCAGCAGCTTGATTCACGGAACCGGACCCCAGCATTTT
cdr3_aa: CASSLIHGTGPQHF

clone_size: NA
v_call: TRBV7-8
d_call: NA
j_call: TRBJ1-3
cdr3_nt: TGTGCCAGCAGCTTATGGCAGACTGTATCTGGAAACACCATATATTTT
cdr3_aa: CASSLWQTVSGNTIYF

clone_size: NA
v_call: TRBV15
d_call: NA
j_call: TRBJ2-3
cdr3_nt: TGTGCCACCAGCGCACGATCCCGGGCCTCTAACACAGATACGCAGTATTTT
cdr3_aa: CATSARSRASNTDTQYF

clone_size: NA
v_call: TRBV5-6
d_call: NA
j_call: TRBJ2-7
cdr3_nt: TGTGCCAGCAGCTTGGGGGGATATCAGGTTCCCTACGAGCAGTACTTC
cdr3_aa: CASSLGGYQVPYEQYF

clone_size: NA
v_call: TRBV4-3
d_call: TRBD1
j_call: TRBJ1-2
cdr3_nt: TGCGCCAGCAGCCAGAGCCGGGACAGGGATATGGAAAGCTATGGCTACACCTTC
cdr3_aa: CASSQSRDRDMESYGYTF

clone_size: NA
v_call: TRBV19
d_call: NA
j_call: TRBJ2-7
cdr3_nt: TGTGCCAGTAGTATCACAGGGTCCTACGAGCAGTACTTC
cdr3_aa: CASSITGSYEQYF

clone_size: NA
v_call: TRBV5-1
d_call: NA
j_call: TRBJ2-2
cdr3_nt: TGCGCCAGCAGCTTGGATCGACAGCCGGCCGGGGAGCTGTTTTTT
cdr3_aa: CASSLDRQPAGELFF

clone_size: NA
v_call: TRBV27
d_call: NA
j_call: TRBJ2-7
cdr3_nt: TGTGCCAGCAGTAGGATTGCTCAAACCTACGAGCAGTACTTC
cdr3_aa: CASSRIAQTYEQYF

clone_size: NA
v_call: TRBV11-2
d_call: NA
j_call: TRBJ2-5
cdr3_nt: TGTGCCAGCAGCTCCCCCGGACAGACCCCACCGGGAGAGACCCAGTACTTC
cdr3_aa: CASSSPGQTPPGETQYF

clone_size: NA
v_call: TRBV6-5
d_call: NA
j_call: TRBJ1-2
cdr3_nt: TGTGCCAGCAGTGACAGTCTATGGGGTGGCTACACCTTC
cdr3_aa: CASSDSLWGGYTF

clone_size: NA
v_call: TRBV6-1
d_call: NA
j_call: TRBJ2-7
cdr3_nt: TGTGCCAGCAGTGAAGCGCGGTACAGCCCGCCCTACGAGCAGTACTTC
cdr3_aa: CASSEARYSPPYEQYF

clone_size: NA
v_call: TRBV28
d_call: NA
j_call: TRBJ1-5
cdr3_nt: TGTGCCAGCACGTATAGCAATCAGCCCCAGCATTTT
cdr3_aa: CASTYSNQPQHF

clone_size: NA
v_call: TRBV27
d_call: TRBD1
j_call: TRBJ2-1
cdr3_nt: TGTGCCAGCAGTCTAGGGACAGGCAATGAGCAGTTCTTC
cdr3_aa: CASSLGTGNEQFF

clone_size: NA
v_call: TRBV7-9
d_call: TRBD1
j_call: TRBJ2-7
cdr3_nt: TGTGCCACTAACTTAGGACAGGGGGCGCGACACGAGCAGTACTTC
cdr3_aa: CATNLGQGARHEQYF

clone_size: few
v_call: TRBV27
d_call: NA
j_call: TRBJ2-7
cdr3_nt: TGTGCCAGCAGTTTAGGGGCTTCCTACGAGCAGTACTTC
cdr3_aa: CASSLGASYEQYF

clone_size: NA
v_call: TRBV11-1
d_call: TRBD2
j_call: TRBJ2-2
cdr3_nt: TGTGCCAGCAGCCCTAGCGGTCCTAGCGCCGAGGACACCGGGGAGCTGTTTTTT
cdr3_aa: CASSPSGPSAEDTGELFF

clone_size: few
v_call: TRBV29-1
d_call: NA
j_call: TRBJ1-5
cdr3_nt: TGCAGCGTTGGCCCGACGGCGGGCAATCAGCCCCAGCATTTT
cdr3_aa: CSVGPTAGNQPQHF

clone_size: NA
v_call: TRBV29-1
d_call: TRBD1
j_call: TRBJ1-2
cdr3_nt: TGCAGCGTCCCACCGTCCGGGACAGGGGATGGCTACACCTTC
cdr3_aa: CSVPPSGTGDGYTF

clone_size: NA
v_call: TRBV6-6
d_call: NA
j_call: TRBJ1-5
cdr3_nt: TGTGCCAGCAGTCCCTCAGGGACAAATCAGCCCCAGCATTTT
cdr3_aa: CASSPSGTNQPQHF

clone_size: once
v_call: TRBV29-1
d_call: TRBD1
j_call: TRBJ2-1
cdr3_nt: TGCAGCGTGGAGGGGACAGGGCTGGTCTATGAGCAGTTCTTC
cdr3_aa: CSVEGTGLVYEQFF

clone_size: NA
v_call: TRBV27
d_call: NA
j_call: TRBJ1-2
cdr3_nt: TGTGCCAGCAGCATCTCGGGGGGCGTCTATGGCTACACCTTC
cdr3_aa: CASSISGGVYGYTF

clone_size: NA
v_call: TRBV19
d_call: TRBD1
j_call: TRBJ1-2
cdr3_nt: TGTGCCAGTAGTTCCGGGACAGGGGTGGGGAACTATGGCTACACCTTC
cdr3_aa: CASSSGTGVGNYGYTF